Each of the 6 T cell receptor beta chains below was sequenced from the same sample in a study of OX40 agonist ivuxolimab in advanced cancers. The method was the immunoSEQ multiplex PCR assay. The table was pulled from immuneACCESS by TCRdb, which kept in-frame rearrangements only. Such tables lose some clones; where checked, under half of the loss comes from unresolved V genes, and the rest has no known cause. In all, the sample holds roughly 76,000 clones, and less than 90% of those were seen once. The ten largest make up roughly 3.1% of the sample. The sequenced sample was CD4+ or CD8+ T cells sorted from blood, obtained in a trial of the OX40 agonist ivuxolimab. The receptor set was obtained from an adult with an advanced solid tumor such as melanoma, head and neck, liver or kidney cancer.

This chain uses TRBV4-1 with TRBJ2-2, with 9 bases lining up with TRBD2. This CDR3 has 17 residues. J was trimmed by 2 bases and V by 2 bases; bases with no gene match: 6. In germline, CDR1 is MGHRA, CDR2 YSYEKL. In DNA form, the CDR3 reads TGCGCCAGCAGCCAATTACTGACTAGCGGAAACACCGGGGAGCTGTTTTTT. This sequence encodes CASSQLLTSGNTGELFF.

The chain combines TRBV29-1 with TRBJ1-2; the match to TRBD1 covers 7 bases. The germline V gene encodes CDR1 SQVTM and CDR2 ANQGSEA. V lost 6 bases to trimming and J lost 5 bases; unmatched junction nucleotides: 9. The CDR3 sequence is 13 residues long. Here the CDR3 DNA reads TGCAGCGTGGACCCGGGACAGCATTATGGCTACACCTTC. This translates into CSVDPGQHYGYTF.

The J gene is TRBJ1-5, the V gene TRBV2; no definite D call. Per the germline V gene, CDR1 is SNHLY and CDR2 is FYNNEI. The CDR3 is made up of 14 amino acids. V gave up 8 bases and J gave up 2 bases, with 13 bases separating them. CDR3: CASQSTTGNQPQHF. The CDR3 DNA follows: TGTGCCAGCCAATCGACGACTGGCAATCAGCCCCAGCATTTT.

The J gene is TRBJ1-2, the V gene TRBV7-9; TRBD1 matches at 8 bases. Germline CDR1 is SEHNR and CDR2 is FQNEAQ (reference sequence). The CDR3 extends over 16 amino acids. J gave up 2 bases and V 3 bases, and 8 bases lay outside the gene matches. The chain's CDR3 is CASSLGTGPSNYGYTF. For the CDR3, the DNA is TGTGCCAGCAGCTTGGGGACAGGACCCTCCAACTATGGCTACACCTTC.

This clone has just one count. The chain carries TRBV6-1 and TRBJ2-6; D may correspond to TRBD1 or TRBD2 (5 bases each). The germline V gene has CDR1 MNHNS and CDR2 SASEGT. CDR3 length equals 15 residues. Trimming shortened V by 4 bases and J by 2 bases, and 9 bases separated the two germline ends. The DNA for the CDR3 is TGTGCCAGCAGTGGCCAGGGAGCTGGGGCCAACGTCCTGACTTTC. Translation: CASSGQGAGANVLTF.

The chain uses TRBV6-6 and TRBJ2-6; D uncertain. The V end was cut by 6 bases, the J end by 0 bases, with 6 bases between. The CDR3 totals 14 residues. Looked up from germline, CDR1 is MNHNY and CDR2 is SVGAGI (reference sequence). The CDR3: CASRPFSGANVLTF. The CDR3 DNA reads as TGTGCCAGCAGACCGTTCTCTGGGGCCAACGTCCTGACTTTC.